These 10 T cell receptor beta chains were all obtained from the same sample, sequenced in a study of cytomegalovirus exposure and HLA in healthy donors. Clones were sequenced by immunoSEQ multiplex PCR, and TCRdb holds only the in-frame ones, with some missing. Of around 300,000 clones in the sample, around 90% were seen once. What was sequenced was PBMCs. Every receptor here comes from a man younger than 40 in good health and CMV-seronegative.

Only one count was recorded for this clone. The chain has TRBV7-9 and TRBJ1-2; 9 nucleotides match TRBD1. The CDR3 length is 15 residues. CDR1 SEHNR and CDR2 FQNEAQ come from the germline V gene (reference sequence). V was pared by 5 bases and J by 8 bases, with 12 bases of the junction left unmatched. Here the CDR3 DNA reads TGTGCCAGCAGCCCCGGGACAGGGTTAGTGGGAGGCTACACCTTC. Residues: CASSPGTGLVGGYTF.

The genes are TRBV6-5 and TRBJ1-3, with a possible D match to TRBD1 (5 bases). The germline gives CDR1 MNHEY, CDR2 SVGAGI. V shed 6 bases and J shed 7 bases, with 13 bases lying between them. The CDR3 is 13 amino acids. The CDR3 DNA is TGTGCCAGCAGGCAGGGAAGGTACAACACCATATATTTT. This sequence encodes CASRQGRYNTIYF.

V and J are TRBV6-1 and TRBJ2-2; tentatively, D is TRBD1 (5 bases). The ends were cut back, 3 bases at V and 8 bases at J, with 13 bases in the middle. The CDR3 consists of 14 residues. CDR1 MNHNS and CDR2 SASEGT come from the germline V gene. This CDR3 reads CASSDSQGLGELFF. DNA of the CDR3: TGTGCCAGCAGTGACAGTCAGGGTTTAGGGGAGCTGTTTTTT.

The genes are TRBV7-2 and TRBJ2-7; the D gene is possibly TRBD1 (6 bases). This CDR3 contains 15 residues. The V gene's germline CDR1 is SGHTA and CDR2 FQGNSA. Trimming left V 4 bases short and J 0 bases short, with 13 bases between. CDR3 bases: TGTGCCAGCAGCTGGTGGGGGCGGGTCTCCTACGAGCAGTACTTC. It specifies CASSWWGRVSYEQYF. The variable domain in full, completed from reference TRBV7-2 and TRBJ2-7, reads GAGVSQSPSNKVTEKGKDVELRCDPISGHTALYWYRQSLGQGLEFLIYFQGNSAPDKSGLPSDRFSAERTGGSVSTLTIQRTQQEDSAVYLCASSWWGRVSYEQYFGPGTRLTVT.

The CDR3 DNA reads as TGTGCCAGCAGCCTACGCGGGGTCCAGGAGACCCAGTACTTC. It encodes CASSLRGVQETQYF. The chain couples TRBV11-2 to TRBJ2-5; D perhaps matches TRBD2 (6 bases). Trimming shortened V by 5 bases and J by 5 bases, and 15 bases separated the two germline ends. This CDR3 comprises 14 residues. The germline V gene has CDR1 SGHAT and CDR2 FQNNGV.

Comments on this clone: Other DNA variants within this sample encode the same CDR3. The V call is TRBV6-5, the J call TRBJ1-6; a weak D match, TRBD1 (5 bases). CDR1 MNHEY and CDR2 SVGAGI come from the germline V gene. The CDR3 loop spans 14 amino acids. V lost 0 bases and J lost 9, with 9 bases in between. The CDR3 DNA is TGTGCCAGCAGTTACTCTCAGGGTGGTTCACCCCTCCACTTT. Translation: CASSYSQGGSPLHF.

In its sample, this clone was seen once. V is TRBV23-1 and J is TRBJ2-3; TRBD1 matches at 8 bases. TRBV23-1 carries the ORF label, with uncertain function. Trimming cost V 7 bases and J 4 bases; bases outside gene matches: 4. This CDR3 is built from 13 residues. The CDR3 loop is CASNDRGPDTQYF. CDR3 nucleotide sequence: TGCGCCAGCAACGACAGGGGTCCAGATACGCAGTATTTT.

The rearrangement links TRBV4-2 to TRBJ2-1; no reliable D call. CDR3 length: 13 residues. The V gene's germline CDR1 is LGHNA and CDR2 YNFKEQ. The germline V and J ends were trimmed by 0 bases and 4 bases, with 4 bases remaining between them. Here the CDR3 DNA reads TGTGCCAGCAGCCAAGAACAGTACAATGAGCAGTTCTTC. This codes for CASSQEQYNEQFF.

The chain joins TRBV11-2 to TRBJ1-1, with TRBD1 matching over 7 bases. The CDR3 runs to 15 residues. Germline loops: CDR1 SGHAT, CDR2 FQNNGV. J was trimmed by 1 base and V by 5 bases; bases with no gene match: 7. The CDR3 DNA is TGTGCCAGCAGCAGGCGACAGGGTCAGAACACTGAAGCTTTCTTT. It specifies CASSRRQGQNTEAFF.

A note on this clone: The germline gene is not matched at one end of the junction; a read error may be the cause. The rearrangement uses TRBV7-2 and TRBJ2-2; no definite D call. The V gene's germline CDR1 is SGHTA and CDR2 FQGNSA. The CDR3 is 13 amino acids. The CDR3 coding sequence is TGTGCCACCAGCTCAGCGAACACCGGGGAGCTGTTTTTT. The encoded protein is CATSSANTGELFF.